Listed here are 21 T cell receptor beta chains from one sample, sequenced in a study of cytomegalovirus exposure and HLA in healthy donors. The primer mix had 60 Vbeta and 13 Jbeta primers. Only in-frame clones appear in the TCRdb table, and some are missing; sequencing was by immunoSEQ multiplex PCR. The table shows 110,000 or so clones, with roughly 67% occurring only once. The sequenced sample was PBMCs. These receptors all come from a man aged 35-49 years in good health and CMV-seronegative.

The chain uses TRBV6-5 and TRBJ2-3; D not resolved. V lost 5 bases to trimming and J lost 0 bases, with 6 bases between them. Germline CDR1 reads MNHEY; CDR2 reads SVGAGI. The CDR3 runs 13 residues. Here the CDR3 reads CASSDGSTDTQYF. The CDR3 nucleotides read TGTGCCAGCAGTGACGGGAGCACAGATACGCAGTATTTT.

The J gene is TRBJ2-6, the V gene TRBV19, with TRBD1 matching 9 bases. Germline V lookup: CDR1 LNHDA, CDR2 SQIVND (reference sequence). This CDR3 spans 17 amino acids. V trimming: 5 bases; J trimming: 2 bases; junction bases outside the gene matches: 7. CDR3 loop: CASSVSTGGAGANVLTF. The CDR3 DNA is TGTGCCAGTAGTGTCTCAACAGGGGGCGCTGGGGCCAACGTCCTGACTTTC.

The rearrangement joins TRBV9 to TRBJ2-7; D unresolved. Trimming cost V 2 bases and J 7 bases, with 13 bases left between them. Germline V lookup: CDR1 SGDLS, CDR2 YYNGEE. The CDR3 runs 13 residues. Written as DNA, the CDR3 is TGTGCCAGCAGCGTCACCGTTTCAGAAGAGCAGTACTTC. Translation: CASSVTVSEEQYF.

This chain joins TRBV19 and TRBJ2-3; 11 bases line up with TRBD2. CDR3 length equals 17 residues. Germline V gene sequence: CDR1 LNHDA, CDR2 SQIVND (reference sequence). Germline trimming cut 3 bases from V and 0 bases from J; bases unmatched to any gene: 5. In DNA, the CDR3 is TGTGCCAGTAGTATGCGGCTAGCGGGGGGCAGCACAGATACGCAGTATTTT. Its protein product is CASSMRLAGGSTDTQYF.

The chain uses TRBV5-1 and TRBJ2-7; D is undetermined. This CDR3 region has 13 residues. Trimming removed 0 bases at V and 5 bases at J, with 9 bases between. Per the germline V gene, CDR1 is SGHRS and CDR2 is YFSETQ. The CDR3 region is CASSLGLRDEQYF. The CDR3 bases are TGCGCCAGCAGCTTGGGGCTCCGGGACGAGCAGTACTTC.

The V gene is TRBV6-1, the J gene TRBJ1-2, with D unresolved. In germline, CDR1 is MNHNS, CDR2 SASEGT. Trimming removed 2 bases from V and 7 bases from J, with 17 bases in between. CDR3 length equals 15 residues. The CDR3 sequence is CASSETSLPLFGYTF. For the CDR3, the DNA is TGTGCCAGCAGTGAAACTAGCCTACCTCTATTTGGCTACACCTTC.

In this sample, this clone turned up once. The V and J genes are TRBV9 and TRBJ1-6, with TRBD1 identical over 9 bases. Germline CDR1 and CDR2: SGDLS and YYNGEE. CDR3 length: 17 residues. V trimming: 4 bases; J trimming: 4 bases; junction bases outside the gene matches: 9. The CDR3, as DNA: TGTGCCAGCAGCCCTCGGGACAGGGTGAGATATAATTCACCCCTCCACTTT. Protein sequence: CASSPRDRVRYNSPLHF.

The chain has TRBV4-2 and TRBJ1-2, with TRBD1 as a possible D gene (5 bases). CDR3 length equals 14 residues. V was shortened by 0 bases and J by 4 bases, with 9 bases between the two germline ends. Germline V gene sequence: CDR1 LGHNA, CDR2 YNFKEQ. CDR3 residues: CASSQDRGSYGYTF. CDR3 in DNA: TGTGCCAGCAGCCAAGATAGGGGCTCCTATGGCTACACCTTC.

This clone is a singleton in its sample. Sequence at one end of the junction differs from germline and may be a read error. The chain combines TRBV28 with TRBJ1-6, with no clear D. Per the germline V gene, CDR1 is MDHEN and CDR2 is SYDVKM. The CDR3 has 13 amino acids. The CDR3 coding sequence is TGTGCCAGCCTAAGCTCCTATAATCCACCCCTCCACTTT. Its protein is CASLSSYNPPLHF.

V is TRBV19 and J is TRBJ2-4; D may be TRBD2 (6 bases). The CDR3 is 13 amino acids. V lost 9 bases, J lost 7 bases, and 16 bases lay in between. Germline V gene data show CDR1 as LNHDA and CDR2 as SQIVND (reference sequence). Here the CDR3 reads CARLARQRNIQYF. The DNA for the CDR3 is TGTGCCAGGCTAGCGCGGCAGAGGAACATTCAGTACTTC.

The V and J genes are TRBV19 and TRBJ1-2; perhaps TRBD1 as D (6 bases). V lost 6 bases, J lost 2 bases, and 10 bases lay in between. The germline V gene has CDR1 LNHDA and CDR2 SQIVND (reference sequence). The CDR3 runs to 13 residues. The CDR3 coding sequence is TGTGCCAGTAGCAGGACAGCAAACTATGGCTACACCTTC. It codes for CASSRTANYGYTF.

V gene TRBV5-4 combines with J gene TRBJ1-4; D possibly corresponds to TRBD1 (6 bases). The CDR3 spans 15 residues. Trimming pared 3 bases from V and 4 bases from J, leaving 13 bases between. The germline V gene has CDR1 SGHNT and CDR2 YYREEE (reference sequence). The CDR3 region has the DNA TGTGCCAGCAGCTCCTCGGACAGTCGTAATGAAAAACTGTTTTTT. It translates to CASSSSDSRNEKLFF.

The rearrangement links TRBV6-5 to TRBJ2-7; 9 bases line up with TRBD2. J lost 0 bases, V lost 6 bases, and 3 bases had no gene match. CDR1 and CDR2 from the germline V gene are MNHEY and SVGAGI. This CDR3 is built from 14 residues. In DNA, the CDR3 is TGTGCCAGCAGGCGGGGGGGTAGCTCCTACGAGCAGTACTTC. Protein: CASRRGGSSYEQYF.

V gene TRBV7-8 combines with J gene TRBJ1-6; D uncertain. The CDR3 runs 17 residues. V was clipped by 1 base and J by 5 bases, with 15 bases between them. CDR1 and CDR2 from the germline V gene are SGHVS and FQNEAQ. In DNA, the CDR3 is TGTGCCAGCAGCTTAGAGGCCGTGGGAGGTCATAATTCACCCCTCCACTTT. It yields the protein CASSLEAVGGHNSPLHF.

The gene calls are TRBV29-1 and TRBJ1-1; a possible D gene is TRBD1 (6 bases). This CDR3 region has 15 residues. Trimming pared 5 bases from V and 7 bases from J, leaving 23 bases between. The germline gives CDR1 SQVTM, CDR2 ANQGSEA. The CDR3 is CSVLRPTGWTNEAFF. As DNA, the CDR3 is TGCAGCGTTCTTAGACCCACAGGGTGGACAAATGAAGCTTTCTTT. Full variable domain (remainder filled in from reference TRBV29-1 and TRBJ1-1): SAVISQKPSRDICQRGTSLTIQCQVDSQVTMMFWYRQQPGQSLTLIATANQGSEATYESGFVIDKFPISRPNLTFSTLTVSNMSPEDSSIYLCSVLRPTGWTNEAFFGQGTRLTVV.

V is TRBV2 and J is TRBJ1-1; 12 bases line up with TRBD1. The ends lost 5 bases at V and 8 bases at J; junction bases unmatched: 6. The V gene's germline CDR1 is SNHLY and CDR2 FYNNEI. This CDR3 has 14 residues. CDR3 in DNA: TGTGCCAGCAGTCGGGACAGGGGGCTCCAGGAAGCTTTCTTT. As protein: CASSRDRGLQEAFF.

The count of this clone is one. V usage is TRBV6-1 and J usage is TRBJ1-5; 7 nucleotides agree with TRBD1. This CDR3 contains 14 residues. CDR1 is MNHNS, CDR2 SASEGT, per germline. The ends lost 7 bases at V and 7 bases at J; junction bases unmatched: 10. CDR3 amino acids: CASNNYRGGQPQHF. The CDR3 bases are TGTGCCAGCAACAATTACAGGGGAGGCCAGCCCCAGCATTTT.

This sequence joins TRBV7-9 and TRBJ1-2; TRBD1 is a possible D gene (5 bases). Per the germline V gene, CDR1 is SEHNR and CDR2 is FQNEAQ (reference sequence). Trimming stripped 7 bases from V and 7 bases from J, with 19 bases between. This CDR3 has 14 residues. This CDR3 is CASTNRTKQGGYTF. CDR3 nucleotide sequence: TGTGCCAGCACCAACCGGACAAAGCAAGGTGGCTACACCTTC.

The CDR3: CASSQEWITGASTDTQYF. CDR3 nucleotides: TGTGCCAGCAGCCAAGAGTGGATAACAGGGGCCAGCACAGATACGCAGTATTTT. The chain employs TRBV4-2 and TRBJ2-3, with TRBD1 matching 7 bases. CDR1 is LGHNA, CDR2 YNFKEQ, per germline. The CDR3 runs to 18 residues. V dropped 0 bases and J dropped 0; count of bases not matched to a gene: 9.

This rearrangement joins TRBV7-9 to TRBJ1-2; D remains ambiguous. Germline V gene lookup returns CDR1 SEHNR and CDR2 FQNEAQ (reference sequence). V gave up 5 bases and J gave up 0 bases, with 7 bases separating them. CDR3 size: 13 residues. The CDR3 DNA reads TGTGCCAGCAGCCCCCAATCTAACTATGGCTACACCTTC. This gives the protein CASSPQSNYGYTF.

The rearrangement uses TRBV10-3 and TRBJ2-1; 9 bases are a match to TRBD2. The CDR3 has 16 amino acids. The germline CDR1 and CDR2 sequences are ENHRY and SYGVKD. V lost 6 bases, J lost 4 bases, and 10 bases stayed unmatched. CDR3 in DNA: TGTGCCATCAGCCAGCGGGGGGCCCCTACTTACAATGAGCAGTTCTTC. Its translation: CAISQRGAPTYNEQFF.